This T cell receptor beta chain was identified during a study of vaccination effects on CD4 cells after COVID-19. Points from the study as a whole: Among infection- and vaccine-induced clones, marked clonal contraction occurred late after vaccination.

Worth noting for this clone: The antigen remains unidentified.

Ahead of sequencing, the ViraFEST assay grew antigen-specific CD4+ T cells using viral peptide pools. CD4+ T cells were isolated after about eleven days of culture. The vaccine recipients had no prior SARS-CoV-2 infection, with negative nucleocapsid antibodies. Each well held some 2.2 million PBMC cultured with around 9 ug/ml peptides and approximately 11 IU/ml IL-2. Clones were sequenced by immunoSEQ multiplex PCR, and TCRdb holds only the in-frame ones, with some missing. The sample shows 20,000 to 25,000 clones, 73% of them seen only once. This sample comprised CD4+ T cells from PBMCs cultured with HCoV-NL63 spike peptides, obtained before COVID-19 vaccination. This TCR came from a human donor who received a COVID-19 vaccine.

As DNA, the CDR3 is TGTGCCAGCAGCAGTGGGACAGGGGGCAAAGGATTAGCCAAAAACATTCAGTACTTC. Its protein is CASSSGTGGKGLAKNIQYF. The chain uses TRBV7-9 and TRBJ2-4; TRBD1 aligns across 12 bases. This CDR3 is 19 amino acids long. Germline V gene sequence: CDR1 SEHNR, CDR2 FQNEAQ (reference sequence). V dropped 5 bases and J dropped 0; count of bases not matched to a gene: 11.